The T cell receptor beta chain described here comes from a study of blood T cells in healthy people across ages. Study details: For every two T cells, template switching captured about one barcoded beta molecule. Overall study results and limits: Measured against age, TCR beta diversity per million T cells decreased in a roughly linear manner. Without sorted subsets, naive and antigen-experienced compartments could not be conclusively compared.

In regard to this clonotype: Antigen: not known.

This CDR3 contains 16 residues. Germline V gives CDR1 MNHEY, CDR2 SVGAGI. The V end lost 0 bases, the J end lost 8 bases, and 16 bases lay between the germline ends. It was with a sample-barcoded 5' primer and a J-beta primer mix that a second PCR of about 6 to 12 cycles was run. TCRdb re-derived calls from the 5' RACE reads in MiXCR, one entry per CDR3 protein. The sample consists of 730,000 or so distinct CDR3 sequences, roughly two fifths of them appearing once. Each sample gave at least 7 million isolated PBMCs. The rearrangement uses TRBV6-5 and TRBJ1-4; no clear D gene. This clonotype was obtained from an elderly man in good health. The sample comprised blood. CDR3 DNA: TGTGCCAGCAGTTACTCTTTGAGGATAGCAATGGAAAAACTGTTTTTT. It specifies CASSYSLRIAMEKLFF.